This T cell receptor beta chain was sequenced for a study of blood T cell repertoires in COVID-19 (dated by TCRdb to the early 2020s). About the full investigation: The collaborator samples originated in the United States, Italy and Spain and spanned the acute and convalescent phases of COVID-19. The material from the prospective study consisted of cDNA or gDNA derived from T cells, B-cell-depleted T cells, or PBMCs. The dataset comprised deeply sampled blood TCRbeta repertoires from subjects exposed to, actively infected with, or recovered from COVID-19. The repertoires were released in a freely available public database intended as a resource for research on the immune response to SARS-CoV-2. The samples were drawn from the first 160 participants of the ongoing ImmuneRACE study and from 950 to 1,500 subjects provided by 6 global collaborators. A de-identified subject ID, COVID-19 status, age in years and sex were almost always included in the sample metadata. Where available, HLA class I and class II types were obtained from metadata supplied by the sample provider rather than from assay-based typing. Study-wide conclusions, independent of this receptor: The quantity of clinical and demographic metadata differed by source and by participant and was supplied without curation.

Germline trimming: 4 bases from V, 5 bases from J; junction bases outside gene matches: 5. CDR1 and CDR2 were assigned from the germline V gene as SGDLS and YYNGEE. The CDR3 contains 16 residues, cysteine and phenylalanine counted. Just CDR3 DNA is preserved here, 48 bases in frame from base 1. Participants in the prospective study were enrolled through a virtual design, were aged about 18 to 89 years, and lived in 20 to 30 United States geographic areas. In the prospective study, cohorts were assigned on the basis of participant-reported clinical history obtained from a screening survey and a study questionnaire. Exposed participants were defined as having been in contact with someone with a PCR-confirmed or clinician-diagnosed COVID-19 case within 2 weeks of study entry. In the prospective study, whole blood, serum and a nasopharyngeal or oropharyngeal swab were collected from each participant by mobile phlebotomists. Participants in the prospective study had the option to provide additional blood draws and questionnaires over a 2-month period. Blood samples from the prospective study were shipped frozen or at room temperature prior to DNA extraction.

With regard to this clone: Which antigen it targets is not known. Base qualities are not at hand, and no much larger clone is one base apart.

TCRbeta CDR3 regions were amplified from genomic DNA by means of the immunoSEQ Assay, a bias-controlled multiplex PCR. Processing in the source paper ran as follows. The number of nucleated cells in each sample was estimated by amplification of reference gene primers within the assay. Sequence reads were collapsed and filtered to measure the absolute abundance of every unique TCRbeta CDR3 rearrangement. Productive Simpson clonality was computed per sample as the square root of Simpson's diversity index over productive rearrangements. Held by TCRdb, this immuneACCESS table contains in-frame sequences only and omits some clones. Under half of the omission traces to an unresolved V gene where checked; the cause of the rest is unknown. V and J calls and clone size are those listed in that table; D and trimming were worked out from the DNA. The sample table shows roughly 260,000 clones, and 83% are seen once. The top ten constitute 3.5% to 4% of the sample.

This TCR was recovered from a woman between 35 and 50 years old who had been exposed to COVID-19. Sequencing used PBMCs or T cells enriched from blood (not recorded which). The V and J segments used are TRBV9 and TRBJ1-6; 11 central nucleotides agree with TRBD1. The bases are TGTGCCAGCAGCACCGGGACAGGGGGGAATAATTCACCCCTCCACTTT. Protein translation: CASSTGTGGNNSPLHF.